This T cell receptor (beta chain) was documented in a study of cytomegalovirus exposure and HLA in healthy donors. Overall study results and limits: Most sequenced TCRs were rare (though some public TCRs occurred in many donors). As was reported, the HLA-A and HLA-B alleles of most subjects were accurately predicted from TCR beta sequences. Presence/absence analyses supposed approximately even sequencing depth among donors. Most of the TCR beta V segments (in an earlier analysis) were productive either about 87% or about 30% of the time.

Details on this clone: Its antigen is unknown.

Use of 60 Vbeta and 13 Jbeta primers characterized the PCR. TCRdb's table, derived via immunoSEQ multiplex PCR, lists solely in-frame clones and lacks some. In the table there are tens of thousands of clones, roughly 60% of which are singletons. V lost 2 bases to trimming and J lost 6 bases, with 13 bases between them. Germline-derived CDR1 and CDR2 are KGHSY and FQNENV. This CDR3 has 15 residues. The sample taken for sequencing was PBMCs. The TCR sequence derives from a woman in her fifties or sixties in good health and CMV-seropositive. V is TRBV16 and J is TRBJ1-4; the D gene is possibly TRBD1 (6 bases). The CDR3 region has the DNA TGTGCCAGCAGCCAAGCAGGGGCAGCCGATGAAAAACTGTTTTTT. Amino acids: CASSQAGAADEKLFF. The variable domain in full, completed from reference TRBV16 and TRBJ1-4, reads GEEVAQTPKHLVRGEGQKAKLYCAPIKGHSYVFWYQQVLKNEFKFLISFQNENVFDETGMPKERFSAKCLPNSPCSLEIQATKLEDSAVYFCASSQAGAADEKLFFGSGTQLSVL.